Presented here are 11 T cell receptor beta chains from one specimen sequenced in a study of cytomegalovirus exposure and HLA in healthy donors. The PCR was carried out with 60 Vbeta primers and 13 Jbeta primers. The method was immunoSEQ multiplex PCR; TCRdb's version includes in-frame clones alone and lacks a portion of them. This table holds some 130,000 clones, about 66% found once. Sequencing was carried out using PBMCs. These receptors were obtained from a human donor in good health.

This clone was seen a handful of times. The genes are TRBV7-9 and TRBJ2-1, with 14 bases that match TRBD2. The CDR3 length is 17 residues. From germline, CDR1 is SEHNR and CDR2 FQNEAQ (reference sequence). V gave up 5 bases and J gave up 6 bases; unmatched junction bases: 9. CDR3 protein: CASSGGTGLAGVNEQFF. As DNA, the CDR3 is TGTGCCAGCAGCGGGGGAACGGGACTAGCGGGAGTCAATGAGCAGTTCTTC.

This rearrangement joins TRBV28 to TRBJ2-3, with D perhaps matching TRBD2 (6 bases). The germline CDR1 and CDR2 sequences are MDHEN and SYDVKM. The CDR3 spans 17 residues. V lost 5 bases to trimming and J lost 0 bases, with 18 bases between them. The CDR3: CASSPPGVSGSTDTQYF. As DNA, the CDR3 is TGTGCCAGCAGTCCGCCCGGGGTTAGCGGAAGCACAGATACGCAGTATTTT.

The rearrangement joins TRBV27 to TRBJ1-2, with TRBD1 as a possible D gene (6 bases). Trimming stripped 2 bases from V and 0 bases from J, with 10 bases between. Germline CDR1 reads MNHEY; CDR2 reads SMNVEV (reference sequence). This CDR3 has 15 residues. CDR3 bases: TGTGCCAGCAGTTTAAGGGACACCGCTAACTATGGCTACACCTTC. Its protein product is CASSLRDTANYGYTF.

The chain joins TRBV4-1 to TRBJ1-1, with 9 positions matching TRBD1. The length of the CDR3 is 17 residues. J was trimmed by 0 bases and V by 4 bases; bases with no gene match: 9. Germline V gene lookup returns CDR1 MGHRA and CDR2 YSYEKL. As DNA, the CDR3 is TGCGCCAGCAGCCGATTGGGACAGGGTGGCATGAACACTGAAGCTTTCTTT. Encoded protein: CASSRLGQGGMNTEAFF.

The J gene is TRBJ2-5, the V gene TRBV4-1, with TRBD2 matching 7 bases. Trimming removed 1 base from V and 2 bases from J; junction bases left unmatched: 10. The germline V gene encodes CDR1 MGHRA and CDR2 YSYEKL. The CDR3 sequence is 17 residues long. This chain's CDR3 is CASSQGAASGIQETQYF. CDR3 DNA: TGCGCCAGCAGCCAAGGGGCGGCTAGCGGAATTCAAGAGACCCAGTACTTC.

This clone appeared a few times. The genes are TRBV9 and TRBJ2-2; 8 nucleotides align to TRBD1. This CDR3 is 17 amino acids long. The germline V gene encodes CDR1 SGDLS and CDR2 YYNGEE. J gave up 9 bases and V 1 base, and 14 bases lay outside the gene matches. CDR3 nucleotides: TGTGCCAGCAGCGTACACGGGACAGGCGGTGGCGGGCGGGAGCTGTTTTTT. Encoded protein: CASSVHGTGGGGRELFF.

The chain recombines TRBV5-1 with TRBJ2-5; TRBD1 matches 8 bases. The CDR3 runs 16 residues. The germline V gene encodes CDR1 SGHRS and CDR2 YFSETQ. Losses at the gene ends were 1 base for V and 3 bases for J; bases not matched to a gene: 8. DNA of the CDR3: TGCGCCAGCAGCTTGTATCCGCCGGGACAGGAAGAGACCCAGTACTTC. Translated: CASSLYPPGQEETQYF. Full variable domain (missing parts from reference TRBV5-1 and TRBJ2-5): KAGVTQTPRYLIKTRGQQVTLSCSPISGHRSVSWYQQTPGQGLQFLFEYFSETQRNKGNFPGRFSGRQFSNSRSEMNVSTLELGDSALYLCASSLYPPGQEETQYFGPGTRLLVL.

This clone has only one observation. This chain uses TRBV6-5 with TRBJ2-5, with 9 bases that match TRBD2. The DNA end is more similar to TRBJ2-7, so the J call may be wrong. Germline assignment: CDR1 MNHEY and CDR2 SVGAGI. The CDR3 runs to 14 residues. DNA of the CDR3: TGTGCCAGCAAAAGTAGCGGGAGTCTCGACGAGCAGTACTTC. Amino acids: CASKSSGSLDEQYF.

This clone has a single count. The rearrangement joins TRBV29-1 to TRBJ2-1; 13 nucleotides match TRBD2. Losses at the gene ends were 0 bases for V and 2 bases for J; bases not matched to a gene: 13. Per germline, CDR1 SQVTM and CDR2 ANQGSEA. The CDR3 length is 20 residues. CDR3 residues: CSVEDYTGLAGEPTYNEQFF. The CDR3, as DNA: TGCAGCGTTGAAGATTATACCGGACTAGCGGGAGAACCTACCTACAATGAGCAGTTCTTC.

This chain connects TRBV7-6 to TRBJ2-2; TRBD2 agrees at 8 bases. The CDR3 has 16 amino acids. CDR1 is SGHVS, CDR2 FNYEAQ, per germline. After removal of 2 bases from V and 5 bases from J, the junction contained 7 bases not matched to a gene. The CDR3 protein is CASSLSSGSGTGELFF. The CDR3 DNA follows: TGTGCCAGCAGCTTATCCAGCGGGAGTGGTACCGGGGAGCTGTTTTTT.

This chain connects TRBV18 to TRBJ2-7, with D perhaps TRBD2 (6 bases). The germline V and J ends were trimmed by 0 bases and 0 bases, with 9 bases remaining between them. Germline assignment: CDR1 KGHSH and CDR2 LQKENI. The CDR3 length is 15 residues. For the CDR3, the DNA is TGTGCCAGCTCACCACCAAGGGACTCCTCCTACGAGCAGTACTTC. This gives the protein CASSPPRDSSYEQYF.